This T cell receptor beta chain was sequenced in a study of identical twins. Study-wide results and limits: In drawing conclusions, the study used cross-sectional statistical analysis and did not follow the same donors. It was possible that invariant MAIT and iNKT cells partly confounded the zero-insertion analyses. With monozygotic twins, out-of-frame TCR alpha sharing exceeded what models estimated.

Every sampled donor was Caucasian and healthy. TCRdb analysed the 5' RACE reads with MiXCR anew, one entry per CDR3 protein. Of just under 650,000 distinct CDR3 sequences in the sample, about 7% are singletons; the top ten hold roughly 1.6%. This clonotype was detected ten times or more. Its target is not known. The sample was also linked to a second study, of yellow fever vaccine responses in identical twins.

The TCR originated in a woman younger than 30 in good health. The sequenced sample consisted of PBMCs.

The CDR3 sequence is CASSLAVDDEQYF. The CDR3 nucleotides read TGTGCCAGCAGCTTAGCGGTTGATGACGAGCAGTACTTC. The chain has TRBV7-8 and TRBJ2-7; no firm D call. Germline lookup yields CDR1 SGHVS and CDR2 FQNEAQ. The CDR3 is 13 residues long. The ends were cut back, 0 bases at V and 5 bases at J, with 8 bases in the middle.